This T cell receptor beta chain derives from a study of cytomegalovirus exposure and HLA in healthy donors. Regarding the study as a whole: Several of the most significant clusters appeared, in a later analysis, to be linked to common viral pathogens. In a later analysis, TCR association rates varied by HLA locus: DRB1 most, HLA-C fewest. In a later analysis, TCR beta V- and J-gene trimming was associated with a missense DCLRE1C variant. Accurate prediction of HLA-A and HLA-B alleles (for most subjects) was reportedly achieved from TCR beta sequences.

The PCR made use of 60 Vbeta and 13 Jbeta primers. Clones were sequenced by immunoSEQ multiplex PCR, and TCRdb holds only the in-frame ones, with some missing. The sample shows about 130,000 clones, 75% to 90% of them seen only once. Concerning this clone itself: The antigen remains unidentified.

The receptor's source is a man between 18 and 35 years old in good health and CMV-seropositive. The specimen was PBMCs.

CDR3 sequence reads: CASSVGGATNTGELFF. The CDR3, as DNA: TGTGCCAGCAGCGTAGGCGGGGCCACGAACACCGGGGAGCTGTTTTTT. V and J are TRBV9 and TRBJ2-2, with D tentatively TRBD2 (6 bases). The CDR3 loop spans 16 amino acids. The germline gives CDR1 SGDLS, CDR2 YYNGEE. Between the trimmed V and J ends, which lost 0 bases and 0 bases, there was a span of 9 bases.